This TCR beta chain was sequenced in a study of blood T cells in healthy people across ages. Study-wide points: In long-lived donors, naive CD4+ cell counts and diversity exceeded those of aged donors.

Each sample used at least 6 million PBMCs. This clonotype was detected only a few times. Its antigen is currently unknown. Unmatched junction bases numbered 4, after V lost 4 bases and J lost 5 bases. The CDR3 consists of 15 residues. Germline V gene data show CDR1 as SGHTA and CDR2 as FQGTGA. A second about 6 to 11 cycle PCR used barcoded and J-beta primers. Via MiXCR, TCRdb re-called the 5' RACE reads, giving one row per CDR3 protein. Here the sample spans 1,100,000 or so distinct CDR3 sequences, 45% being singletons. Sequenced input: blood. The TCR originated in an older woman in good health. The V gene is TRBV7-3, the J gene TRBJ2-3; 12 bases match TRBD2. CDR3 in DNA: TGTGCCAGCAGCTCTCTAGCGGGAGGGGAAGATACGCAGTATTTT. Its protein is CASSSLAGGEDTQYF.